The 26 T cell receptor beta chains listed next were all sequenced from one sample in a study of cytomegalovirus exposure and HLA in healthy donors. The study ran its PCR with 60 Vbeta and 13 Jbeta primers. TCRdb's table, derived via immunoSEQ multiplex PCR, lists solely in-frame clones and lacks some. The repertoire holds under 200,000 clones, with around 79% as singletons. The sample consisted of PBMCs. These TCRs come from a woman in her forties or fifties in good health and CMV-seronegative.

This clone was seen a single time. DNA for the CDR3: TGTGCCAGCAGCCCGATTCCTGTACTCGGACCTAGCACCAGTGAGCAGTTCTTC. Its translation: CASSPIPVLGPSTSEQFF. The V gene is TRBV27, the J gene TRBJ2-1; TRBD2 is a possible D gene (5 bases). The germline CDR1 and CDR2 sequences are MNHEY and SMNVEV (reference sequence). The V and J ends lost 6 bases and 9 bases respectively, with 30 bases between them. The CDR3 length is 18 residues.

CDR3 sequence reads: CASTATGGTDTQYF. The CDR3 nucleotides are TGTGCCAGCACGGCGACGGGAGGCACAGATACGCAGTATTTT. J is TRBJ2-3 and V is TRBV28; D may be TRBD2 (6 bases). The germline V gene encodes CDR1 MDHEN and CDR2 SYDVKM. This CDR3 comprises 14 residues. Trimming removed 7 bases from V and 1 base from J, with 12 bases in between.

This chain uses TRBV30 with TRBJ1-1; 7 bases are shared with TRBD1. Germline CDR1 reads GTSNPN; CDR2 reads SVGIG (reference sequence). The CDR3 consists of 12 residues. The CDR3 here is CAGGQLNTEAFF. CDR3 sequence (DNA): TGTGCGGGGGGACAGTTGAACACTGAAGCTTTCTTT.

The V gene is TRBV4-3, the J gene TRBJ1-2; the D is unclear. CDR3 length equals 15 residues. The V end lost 0 bases, the J end lost 4 bases, and 12 bases lay between the germline ends. CDR1 and CDR2 (germline): LGHNA, YSLEER. Here the CDR3 reads CASSQDQANSYGYTF. CDR3 sequence (DNA): TGCGCCAGCAGCCAAGATCAAGCGAATTCCTATGGCTACACCTTC.

The CDR3 loop is CASSMSAGTGGKETQYF. In nucleotides, the CDR3 is TGTGCCAGTAGTATGTCCGCCGGGACAGGGGGGAAAGAGACCCAGTACTTC. V gene TRBV19 combines with J gene TRBJ2-5, with 11 bases lining up with TRBD1. The CDR3 consists of 17 residues. V gave up 3 bases and J gave up 3 bases; unmatched junction bases: 9. CDR1 is LNHDA and CDR2 is SQIVND in the germline V gene (reference sequence).

The V call is TRBV9, the J call TRBJ1-3; D is possibly TRBD1 (5 bases). V was shortened by 2 bases and J by 5 bases, with 17 bases between the two germline ends. Per germline, CDR1 SGDLS and CDR2 YYNGEE. CDR3 length: 16 amino acids. The CDR3 nucleotides read TGTGCCAGCAGCGTGGGAGGGGCCGCCGGGAGAAACACCATATATTTT. Its protein product is CASSVGGAAGRNTIYF.

The chain recombines TRBV7-2 with TRBJ2-7; 7 bases map to TRBD1. The V segment lost 1 base and the J segment 2 bases; nucleotides outside the gene matches: 2. This CDR3 has 14 amino acids. Germline V gene lookup returns CDR1 SGHTA and CDR2 FQGNSA. The CDR3 is CASSLEGAPYEQYF. CDR3 nucleotide sequence: TGTGCCAGCAGCTTAGAGGGGGCCCCCTACGAGCAGTACTTC.

This rearrangement joins TRBV27 to TRBJ2-7; possibly TRBD2 for D (7 bases). The CDR3 contains 16 residues. V was clipped by 8 bases and J by 0 bases, with 20 bases between them. From germline, CDR1 is MNHEY and CDR2 SMNVEV (reference sequence). The chain's CDR3 is CASPGGPQQNSYEQYF. In DNA, the CDR3 is TGTGCCAGCCCGGGGGGCCCACAACAAAACTCCTACGAGCAGTACTTC.

The chain employs TRBV5-1 and TRBJ1-5; 10 bases map to TRBD1. With V trimmed by 2 bases and J by 7 bases, 9 bases remained unmatched. Per the germline V gene, CDR1 is SGHRS and CDR2 is YFSETQ. The CDR3 has 16 residues. CDR3 nucleotide sequence: TGCGCCAGCAGCTTACGACGGACAGGGGGAGAACAGCCCCAGCATTTT. Translated, it gives CASSLRRTGGEQPQHF.

The chain recombines TRBV9 with TRBJ1-1; tentative D call: TRBD1 (5 bases). CDR1 and CDR2 (germline): SGDLS, YYNGEE. The CDR3 is 15 residues long. Trimming shortened V by 4 bases and J by 2 bases, and 15 bases separated the two germline ends. This CDR3 reads CASSPIQASNTEAFF. For the CDR3, the DNA is TGTGCCAGCAGCCCAATACAGGCGTCTAACACTGAAGCTTTCTTT.

The V and J genes are TRBV5-6 and TRBJ2-4; perhaps TRBD2 as D (6 bases). The CDR3 has 15 amino acids. The V gene's germline CDR1 is SGHDT and CDR2 YYEEEE. V was shortened by 3 bases and J by 6 bases, with 16 bases between the two germline ends. DNA for the CDR3: TGTGCCAGCAGCTCCTTACCCCTAGCGACAAACATTCAGTACTTC. This gives the protein CASSSLPLATNIQYF.

The gene calls are TRBV6-6 and TRBJ2-2; TRBD1 matches at 7 bases. Trimming cost V 5 bases and J 0 bases; bases outside gene matches: 6. The germline CDR1 and CDR2 sequences are MNHNY and SVGAGI (reference sequence). This CDR3 comprises 16 residues. This CDR3 is CASSRPTGTNTGELFF. The DNA for the CDR3 is TGTGCCAGCAGTCGACCGACAGGGACGAACACCGGGGAGCTGTTTTTT.

The genes are TRBV7-9 and TRBJ1-2, with D possibly being TRBD1 (6 bases). In germline, CDR1 is SEHNR, CDR2 FQNEAQ (reference sequence). The CDR3 contains 12 residues. Trimming cost V 2 bases and J 8 bases, with 9 bases left between them. The CDR3 loop is CASSLTGSGYTF. CDR3 bases: TGTGCCAGCAGCTTAACAGGGTCAGGCTACACCTTC.

This clone was counted only a few times. The chain recombines TRBV10-3 with TRBJ2-7, with 9 nucleotides matching TRBD1. Germline V gene lookup returns CDR1 ENHRY and CDR2 SYGVKD. V trimming: 6 bases; J trimming: 5 bases; junction bases outside the gene matches: 11. There are 15 residues in the CDR3. In DNA, the CDR3 is TGTGCCATCAGAAAAACAGGGGGCGGATTTGACGAGCAGTACTTC. Protein: CAIRKTGGGFDEQYF.

V and J are TRBV6-5 and TRBJ1-2, with 8 bases fitting TRBD1. From germline, CDR1 is MNHEY and CDR2 SVGAGI. CDR3 length: 16 residues. With V trimmed by 3 bases and J by 7 bases, 13 bases remained unmatched. The CDR3 DNA reads TGTGCCAGCAGTTATGTTCCGATTGACAGGGGTAGTGGCTACACCTTC. Its protein is CASSYVPIDRGSGYTF.

This chain links TRBV6-6 with TRBJ1-1; D is ambiguous. The CDR3 totals 12 residues. Germline V lookup: CDR1 MNHNY, CDR2 SVGAGI (reference sequence). V lost 6 bases, J lost 7 bases, and 12 bases lay in between. CDR3 sequence (DNA): TGTGCCAGCAGACAGAGAACAGTTGAAGCTTTCTTT. This sequence encodes CASRQRTVEAFF.

The rearrangement links TRBV18 to TRBJ1-1; 8 nucleotides line up with TRBD1. Trimming at V came to 3 bases and at J to 2 bases, leaving 5 bases not matched to a gene. The CDR3 length is 15 residues. Germline V CDR1 and CDR2: KGHSH, LQKENI. The CDR3 nucleotides are TGTGCCAGCTCACCCCGGGGACAGGCCAACACTGAAGCTTTCTTT. This sequence encodes CASSPRGQANTEAFF.

The rearrangement links TRBV5-6 to TRBJ2-5, with D hard to call. The CDR3 loop spans 13 amino acids. Germline V CDR1 and CDR2: SGHDT, YYEEEE. With 0 bases removed from V and 2 bases from J, the gap between germline ends came to 5 bases. CDR3 loop: CASSLDRQETQYF. DNA for the CDR3: TGTGCCAGCAGCTTGGATAGACAAGAGACCCAGTACTTC.

This clone was seen a single time. The chain carries TRBV10-2 and TRBJ1-3; D gene unclear. V was clipped by 0 bases and J by 4 bases, with 4 bases between them. The CDR3 spans 13 residues. The V gene's germline CDR1 is WSHSY and CDR2 SAAADI. In DNA form, the CDR3 reads TGCGCCAGCAGTGAGTCAGCAGGAAACACCATATATTTT. Translation: CASSESAGNTIYF.

The chain is built from TRBV2 and TRBJ2-1, with 8 bases identical to TRBD1. The V segment lost 1 base and the J segment 5 bases; nucleotides outside the gene matches: 4. The germline V gene has CDR1 SNHLY and CDR2 FYNNEI. This CDR3 spans 15 amino acids. The CDR3 region is CASSEDQGANNEQFF. Written as DNA, the CDR3 is TGTGCCAGCAGTGAAGATCAGGGGGCCAACAATGAGCAGTTCTTC.

V is TRBV7-9 and J is TRBJ2-5, with 11 bases identical to TRBD2. Germline assignment: CDR1 SEHNR and CDR2 FQNEAQ (reference sequence). CDR3 length: 17 amino acids. V lost 5 bases and J lost 2; bases outside the gene matches: 10. DNA of the CDR3: TGTGCCAGCAGCCCAGCACTTTTAGCGGGGGGGCAAGAGACCCAGTACTTC. The encoded protein is CASSPALLAGGQETQYF.

This clone was seen a few times. The junction shows a germline mismatch at one end, possibly a read error. The chain recombines TRBV7-9 with TRBJ2-1; 11 nucleotides agree with TRBD2. The germline gives CDR1 SEHNR, CDR2 FQNEAQ (reference sequence). The CDR3 extends over 15 amino acids. The CDR3 sequence is CSSSLAGGAYNEQFF. The CDR3 DNA reads TGTTCCAGCAGCTTAGCGGGAGGGGCCTACAATGAGCAGTTCTTC.

The chain uses TRBV2 and TRBJ2-2; 16 nucleotides align to TRBD2. The germline V gene has CDR1 SNHLY and CDR2 FYNNEI. The ends lost 4 bases at V and 6 bases at J; junction bases unmatched: 5. CDR3 size: 17 residues. CDR3 sequence (DNA): TGTGCCAGCAGTGCTGGCGGGACTAGCGGGAGGGCCGGGGAGCTGTTTTTT. Its protein product is CASSAGGTSGRAGELFF.

In this sample, this clone turned up once. The chain recombines TRBV7-9 with TRBJ2-5; TRBD1 agrees at 9 bases. This CDR3 comprises 16 residues. V lost 5 bases to trimming and J lost 3 bases; unmatched junction nucleotides: 10. Germline V CDR1 and CDR2: SEHNR, FQNEAQ (reference sequence). The CDR3 coding sequence is TGTGCCAGCAGCCTAGGCGACAGGGGGTGGGAAGAGACCCAGTACTTC. It encodes CASSLGDRGWEETQYF.

With regard to this clone: In the same sample, other DNA sequences code for this CDR3. In DNA form, the CDR3 reads TGTGCCAGCAGCACTACGACAGGGTCCTATGGCTACACCTTC. Its translation is CASSTTTGSYGYTF. The chain uses TRBV9 and TRBJ1-2, with TRBD1 matching 7 bases. V was clipped by 4 bases and J by 4 bases; unmatched bases: 7. This CDR3 is built from 14 residues. Per the germline V gene, CDR1 is SGDLS and CDR2 is YYNGEE.

The rearrangement uses TRBV30 and TRBJ1-3, with D possibly being TRBD1 (6 bases). Germline values: CDR1 GTSNPN, CDR2 SVGIG (reference sequence). Trimming removed 8 bases at V and 0 bases at J, with 14 bases between. This CDR3 is built from 14 residues. The CDR3 sequence is CAKKTGPSGNTIYF. The CDR3 nucleotides are TGTGCCAAAAAGACAGGCCCCTCTGGAAACACCATATATTTT.